The 25 T cell receptor beta chains given below trace back to one sample, sequenced in a study of beta chain features in type 1 diabetes. Reverse transcription of all isolated RNA meant that expressed TCRB transcripts were sequenced. Here immunoSEQ multiplex PCR was the method, and the copy in TCRdb shows in-frame clones only, minus some. The sample carries about 620,000 clones, roughly 16% recorded once. The source material was naive CD4+ T cells from blood. The receptors here all came from a man in his late teens or twenties in good health.

This clone was seen more than once but under ten times. The genes are TRBV27 and TRBJ2-3; TRBD1 matches 8 bases. The CDR3 consists of 14 residues. J gave up 4 bases and V 6 bases, and 6 bases lay outside the gene matches. Germline V gene lookup returns CDR1 MNHEY and CDR2 SMNVEV (reference sequence). CDR3 DNA sequence: TGTGCCAGCAGCCGGGACAGGAAGTCAGATACGCAGTATTTT. Amino acid sequence: CASSRDRKSDTQYF.

This clone occurred a few times. The chain combines TRBV7-9 with TRBJ2-7; 8 bases align to TRBD1. CDR3 length equals 15 residues. V trimming: 6 bases; J trimming: 1 base; junction bases outside the gene matches: 8. Germline-derived CDR1 and CDR2 are SEHNR and FQNEAQ (reference sequence). The CDR3, as DNA: TGTGCCAGCAGGTACTCCCGGGACAGGTCCTACGAGCAGTACTTC. Amino acid sequence: CASRYSRDRSYEQYF.

This clone was seen a few times. The V and J genes are TRBV11-2 and TRBJ2-3; 10 bases match TRBD1. V shed 6 bases, J shed 4 bases, and the junction held 7 bases outside the gene matches. Germline CDR1 reads SGHAT; CDR2 reads FQNNGV. The CDR3 contains 15 residues. CDR3 coding DNA: TGTGCCAGCAGGCTCTCTGGGACAGGGGCAGATACGCAGTATTTT. This sequence encodes CASRLSGTGADTQYF.

The chain has TRBV5-4 and TRBJ2-1; 13 positions agree with TRBD2. The CDR3 length is 16 residues. The germline gives CDR1 SGHNT, CDR2 YYREEE (reference sequence). Trimming cost V 4 bases and J 6 bases; bases outside gene matches: 7. The CDR3: CASSARTSGSINEQFF. In DNA form, the CDR3 reads TGTGCCAGCAGCGCTCGGACTAGCGGGAGCATCAATGAGCAGTTCTTC.

This clone was seen more than once but under ten times. The rearrangement uses TRBV4-3 and TRBJ1-5, with 8 bases lining up with TRBD1. The CDR3 totals 14 residues. Germline V gene sequence: CDR1 LGHNA, CDR2 YSLEER. V shed 1 base, J shed 8 bases, and the junction held 4 bases outside the gene matches. CDR3 DNA sequence: TGCGCCAGCAGCCAAGGGACAGGGCCGGAGCCCCAGCATTTT. It specifies CASSQGTGPEPQHF.

J is TRBJ1-1 and V is TRBV15; unclear D gene. V was shortened by 1 base and J by 0 bases, with 9 bases between the two germline ends. This CDR3 region has 15 residues. CDR1 is LNHNV and CDR2 is YYDKDF in the germline V gene (reference sequence). CDR3 residues: CATSRGGQMNTEAFF. The CDR3 DNA is TGTGCCACCAGCAGAGGTGGCCAGATGAACACTGAAGCTTTCTTT.

This clone was detected ten times or more. Other DNA variants within this sample encode the same CDR3. The V call is TRBV10-3, the J call TRBJ1-1, with D possibly TRBD1 on 5 matching bases. V was pared by 10 bases and J by 1 base, with 10 bases between. Germline assignment: CDR1 ENHRY and CDR2 SYGVKD. The CDR3 extends over 12 amino acids. The CDR3 DNA is TGTGCCACTTCCAGGGAGAACACTGAAGCTTTCTTT. Amino acids: CATSRENTEAFF.

This clone was recorded a few times. The chain is built from TRBV18 and TRBJ1-2; 9 bases line up with TRBD1. There are 15 residues in the CDR3. From germline, CDR1 is KGHSH and CDR2 LQKENI. Germline trimming cut 1 base from V and 6 bases from J; bases unmatched to any gene: 6. The CDR3 sequence is CASSPLQGARHGYTF. CDR3 sequence (DNA): TGTGCCAGCTCACCACTACAGGGGGCGAGACATGGCTACACCTTC.

J is TRBJ1-1 and V is TRBV15, with TRBD1 as a possible D gene (6 bases). The germline gives CDR1 LNHNV, CDR2 YYDKDF (reference sequence). The length of the CDR3 is 16 residues. The V end was cut by 0 bases, the J end by 4 bases, with 15 bases between. CDR3 in DNA: TGTGCCACCAGCAGAGATCTGGGGGGCGCGGGCACTGAAGCTTTCTTT. Encoded protein: CATSRDLGGAGTEAFF. The full variable domain, with the rest looked up from reference TRBV15 and TRBJ1-1, is DAMVIQNPRYQVTQFGKPVTLSCSQTLNHNVMYWYQQKSSQAPKLLFHYYDKDFNNEADTPDNFQSRRPNTSFCFLDIRSPGLGDTAMYLCATSRDLGGAGTEAFFGQGTRLTVV.

This clone has only a few counts. The chain carries TRBV28 and TRBJ1-2; 9 bases are a match to TRBD1. The CDR3 totals 14 residues. V shed 3 bases, J shed 4 bases, and the junction held 3 bases outside the gene matches. Germline V lookup: CDR1 MDHEN, CDR2 SYDVKM. CDR3 DNA sequence: TGTGCCAGCAGTTTCTCGGGACAGGGCTATGGCTACACCTTC. This encodes CASSFSGQGYGYTF.

This clone has a single count. The rearrangement uses TRBV29-1 and TRBJ2-4, with 9 nucleotides matching TRBD1. This CDR3 is built from 16 residues. The germline gives CDR1 SQVTM, CDR2 ANQGSEA. V trimming: 3 bases; J trimming: 6 bases; junction bases outside the gene matches: 12. CDR3 residues: CSVEQGQGLSPNIQYF. CDR3 DNA sequence: TGCAGCGTTGAGCAGGGACAGGGTTTGTCCCCAAACATTCAGTACTTC.

The genes are TRBV9 and TRBJ1-5, with D unclear. Germline lookup yields CDR1 SGDLS and CDR2 YYNGEE. Trimming left V 5 bases short and J 4 bases short, with 16 bases between. The CDR3 is 15 amino acids. The CDR3 nucleotides read TGTGCCAGCAGTTCCACTACCGGACGGAATCAGCCCCAGCATTTT. This translates into CASSSTTGRNQPQHF.

This clone turned up a few times. The gene calls are TRBV27 and TRBJ2-3; weak D call: TRBD1 (5 bases). V lost 3 bases and J lost 6, with 13 bases in between. The CDR3 covers 14 residues. Per the germline V gene, CDR1 is MNHEY and CDR2 is SMNVEV (reference sequence). CDR3 residues: CASSFFDNRDTQYF. For the CDR3, the DNA is TGTGCCAGCAGTTTCTTCGACAACAGGGATACGCAGTATTTT.

CDR3 DNA: TGTGCCAGCAGCTTCGGGGACAGGGAGGGCTATGGCTACACCTTC. As protein: CASSFGDREGYGYTF. This chain links TRBV7-9 with TRBJ1-2, with 9 bases that match TRBD1. The germline V gene encodes CDR1 SEHNR and CDR2 FQNEAQ (reference sequence). The CDR3 sequence is 15 residues long. V shed 3 bases, J shed 4 bases, and the junction held 6 bases outside the gene matches.

This clone was seen a handful of times. V is TRBV14 and J is TRBJ2-3; D call uncertain. Germline CDR1 and CDR2: SGHDN and FVKESK. The V end lost 0 bases, the J end lost 0 bases, and 10 bases lay between the germline ends. There are 16 residues in the CDR3. In nucleotides, the CDR3 is TGTGCCAGCAGCCAAGAGTTGTACACTAGCACAGATACGCAGTATTTT. It encodes CASSQELYTSTDTQYF.

The chain links TRBV29-1 to TRBJ1-1, with TRBD1 as a possible D gene (6 bases). Germline lookup yields CDR1 SQVTM and CDR2 ANQGSEA. There are 12 residues in the CDR3. With 7 bases removed from V and 5 bases from J, the gap between germline ends came to 14 bases. The CDR3 DNA reads as TGCAGCGCGGCCTTGAGGGGGACTGAAGCTTTCTTT. This sequence encodes CSAALRGTEAFF.

This clone was counted a few times. V usage is TRBV4-2 and J usage is TRBJ2-2; D unclear. The germline CDR1 and CDR2 sequences are LGHNA and YNFKEQ. The CDR3 has 18 residues. V was pared by 3 bases and J by 4 bases, with 21 bases between. CDR3 in amino acids: CASSHENPRGVSTGELFF. The CDR3 DNA is TGTGCCAGCAGCCATGAAAACCCGCGTGGGGTATCCACCGGGGAGCTGTTTTTT.

This clone was counted a few times. Within the sample, other DNA sequences also encode this same CDR3. The chain uses TRBV7-3 and TRBJ1-1; no reliable D call. V lost 6 bases to trimming and J lost 0 bases, with 8 bases between them. CDR3 length: 13 residues. Germline V gene lookup returns CDR1 SGHTA and CDR2 FQGTGA. The CDR3 coding sequence is TGTGCCAGCAGTCTAAGGATGAACACTGAAGCTTTCTTT. Protein sequence: CASSLRMNTEAFF.

The rearrangement uses TRBV19 and TRBJ2-7; no firm D call. Germline V gene data show CDR1 as LNHDA and CDR2 as SQIVND (reference sequence). The CDR3 length is 13 residues. Deletions cut 5 bases from V and 0 bases from J, with 8 bases between. In nucleotides, the CDR3 is TGTGCCAGTAGTTGGGCAGGCTCCTACGAGCAGTACTTC. This gives the protein CASSWAGSYEQYF.

The J gene is TRBJ2-1, the V gene TRBV28; possible D gene TRBD2, 6 bases. V dropped 5 bases and J dropped 13 bases, with 18 bases sitting between them. The CDR3 sequence is 13 residues long. Germline V lookup: CDR1 MDHEN, CDR2 SYDVKM. The CDR3 loop is CASSPGGYGAQFF. CDR3 nucleotides: TGTGCCAGCAGTCCCGGGGGTTATGGCGCCCAGTTCTTC. The full variable domain, with the rest looked up from reference TRBV28 and TRBJ2-1, is DVKVTQSSRYLVKRTGEKVFLECVQDMDHENMFWYRQDPGLGLRLIYFSYDVKMKEKGDIPEGYSVSREKKERFSLILESASTNQTSMYLCASSPGGYGAQFFGPGTRLTVL.

V and J are TRBV7-6 and TRBJ2-5; 11 positions agree with TRBD2. In germline, CDR1 is SGHVS, CDR2 FNYEAQ. This CDR3 is built from 17 residues. Trimming at V came to 8 bases and at J to 1 base, leaving 12 bases not matched to a gene. This CDR3 reads CASSPGLAVNFQETQYF. DNA of the CDR3: TGTGCCAGCTCCCCGGGACTAGCGGTTAACTTCCAAGAGACCCAGTACTTC.

There are many counts of this clone. The chain couples TRBV13 to TRBJ2-4; 8 bases match TRBD2. V was clipped by 5 bases and J by 5 bases; unmatched bases: 11. From germline, CDR1 is PRHDT and CDR2 FYEKMQ (reference sequence). CDR3 size: 16 residues. In nucleotides, the CDR3 is TGTGCCAGCAGCCCCTTCCGGGGGGGGCGAGAAAACATTCAGTACTTC. The encoded protein is CASSPFRGGRENIQYF.

The chain is built from TRBV15 and TRBJ2-1; 7 positions agree with TRBD2. Per the germline V gene, CDR1 is LNHNV and CDR2 is YYDKDF (reference sequence). With 1 base clipped from V and 5 bases from J, the junction kept 11 bases outside the gene matches. There are 17 residues in the CDR3. CDR3 DNA sequence: TGTGCCACCAGCAGAGTATGGAAGGAGGCGGGAGACAATGAGCAGTTCTTC. Amino acids: CATSRVWKEAGDNEQFF.

This clone appeared a few times. This sequence joins TRBV9 and TRBJ2-2; 8 positions agree with TRBD1. This CDR3 is 17 amino acids long. CDR1 is SGDLS and CDR2 is YYNGEE in the germline V gene. The V and J ends lost 0 bases and 4 bases, in that order; junction bases with no gene match: 8. CDR3 residues: CASSVARTGLGTGELFF. CDR3 sequence (DNA): TGTGCCAGCAGCGTAGCCCGGACAGGGTTGGGCACCGGGGAGCTGTTTTTT.

This chain connects TRBV5-6 to TRBJ2-6, with D possibly TRBD1 on 5 matching bases. Germline lookup yields CDR1 SGHDT and CDR2 YYEEEE. V lost 2 bases, J lost 3 bases, and 9 bases lay in between. This CDR3 contains 15 residues. The DNA for the CDR3 is TGTGCCAGCAGCTTAATGGGGCGTGGGGCCAACGTCCTGACTTTC. Residues: CASSLMGRGANVLTF. The entire variable domain, with the rest obtained from reference TRBV5-6 and TRBJ2-6, is as follows: DAGVTQSPTHLIKTRGQQVTLRCSPKSGHDTVSWYQQALGQGPQFIFQYYEEEERQRGNFPDRFSGHQFPNYSSELNVNALLLGDSALYLCASSLMGRGANVLTFGAGSRLTVL.